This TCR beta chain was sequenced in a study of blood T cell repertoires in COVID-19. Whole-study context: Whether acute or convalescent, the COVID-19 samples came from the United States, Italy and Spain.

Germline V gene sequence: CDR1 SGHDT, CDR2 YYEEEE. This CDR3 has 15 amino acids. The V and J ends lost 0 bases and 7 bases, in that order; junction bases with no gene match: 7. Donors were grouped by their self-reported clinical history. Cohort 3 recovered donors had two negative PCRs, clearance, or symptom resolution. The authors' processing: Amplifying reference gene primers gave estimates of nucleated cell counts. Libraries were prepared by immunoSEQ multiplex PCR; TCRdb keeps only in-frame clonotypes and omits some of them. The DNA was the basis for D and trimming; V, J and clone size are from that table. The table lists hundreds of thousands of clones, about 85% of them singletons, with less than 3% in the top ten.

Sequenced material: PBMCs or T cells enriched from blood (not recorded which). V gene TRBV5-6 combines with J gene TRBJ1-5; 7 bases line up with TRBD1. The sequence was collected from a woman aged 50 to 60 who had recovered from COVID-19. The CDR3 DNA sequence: TGTGCCAGCAGCTTGGAAGGGGGCTCTGGACAGCCCCAGCATTTT. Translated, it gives CASSLEGGSGQPQHF.